Shown below are 29 T cell receptor beta chains from a single sample sequenced in a study of identical twins. A single record per CDR3 protein comes from TCRdb applying MiXCR to the 5' RACE reads. The sample has about 240,000 distinct CDR3 sequences; 7.5% are singletons. This same sample was also part of a study on yellow fever vaccine responses in identical twins.

Sample: CD8+ T cells sorted from blood. The receptors originated from a woman younger than 30 in good health.

This clonotype occurred a few times. Written as DNA, the CDR3 is TGTGCCGAGGGTGGCGGGAGCTACGAGCAGTACTTC. It yields the protein CAEGGGSYEQYF. This chain uses TRBV6-2 or TRBV6-3 with TRBJ2-7; 7 nucleotides align to TRBD2. This CDR3 has 12 amino acids. Germline CDR1 and CDR2: MNHEY and SVGEGT. With V trimmed by 11 bases and J by 3 bases, 7 bases remained unmatched.

V and J are TRBV4-1 and TRBJ1-6; D remains unclear. This CDR3 is 17 amino acids long. V lost 0 bases, J lost 0 bases, and 9 bases lay in between. Germline values: CDR1 MGHRA, CDR2 YSYEKL. Here the CDR3 reads CASSQESWSSYNSPLHF. The DNA of the CDR3 is TGCGCCAGCAGCCAAGAATCGTGGAGCTCCTATAATTCACCCCTCCACTTT.

This clonotype appeared a few times. The chain joins TRBV6-4 to TRBJ2-7, with a tentative D call TRBD2 (5 bases). V lost 2 bases to trimming and J lost 5 bases, with 13 bases between them. This CDR3 has 14 amino acids. Germline CDR1 and CDR2: MRHNA and SNTAGT. CDR3 loop: CASSDRSEGHEQYV. Here the CDR3 DNA reads TGTGCCAGCAGTGACAGGAGTGAGGGCCACGAGCAGTACGTC.

The chain links TRBV5-1 to TRBJ2-5; tentatively, D is TRBD2 (5 bases). V was shortened by 4 bases and J by 10 bases, with 11 bases between the two germline ends. Germline CDR1 SGHRS, CDR2 YFSETQ. The CDR3 is 11 residues long. CDR3 residues: CASSHLEGQYF. CDR3 coding DNA: TGCGCCAGCAGCCACTTAGAGGGCCAGTACTTC.

This clonotype was picked up a small number of times. V and J are TRBV3-1 and TRBJ2-7; 8 nucleotides align to TRBD1. The V and J ends lost 4 bases and 4 bases, in that order; junction bases with no gene match: 15. The CDR3 totals 17 residues. Looked up from germline, CDR1 is LGHDT and CDR2 is YNNKEL (reference sequence). The CDR3: CASSLTGARESLYEQYF. The CDR3 DNA follows: TGTGCCAGCAGCCTGACAGGGGCCCGGGAGTCCCTATACGAGCAGTACTTC.

In DNA form, the CDR3 reads TGTGCCAGCAGCCTTACCTGGGGCCCCACAGATACGCAGTATTTT. Translated, it gives CASSLTWGPTDTQYF. The chain employs TRBV3-1 and TRBJ2-3; weak D call: TRBD1 (5 bases). This CDR3 contains 15 residues. The ends were cut back, 4 bases at V and 2 bases at J, with 13 bases in the middle. Germline lookup yields CDR1 LGHDT and CDR2 YNNKEL (reference sequence).

The rearrangement joins TRBV7-8 to TRBJ1-1; TRBD1 aligns across 8 bases. The germline V gene encodes CDR1 SGHVS and CDR2 FQNEAQ. Losses at the gene ends were 2 bases for V and 5 bases for J; bases not matched to a gene: 7. The CDR3 is 15 residues long. The chain's CDR3 is CASSLNRGEETEAFF. In nucleotides, the CDR3 is TGTGCCAGCAGCTTAAACAGGGGGGAAGAAACTGAAGCTTTCTTT.

The chain has TRBV29-1 and TRBJ1-1; D is unresolved. The CDR3 runs 12 residues. From germline, CDR1 is SQVTM and CDR2 ANQGSEA. In nucleotides, the CDR3 is TGCAACGTGAGGGCCTCGAACACTGAAGCTTTCTTT. Its protein product is CNVRASNTEAFF.

This clonotype was found a few times. The chain employs TRBV7-9 and TRBJ2-5; D is ambiguous. The CDR3 contains 12 residues. The V end was cut by 5 bases, the J end by 4 bases, with 8 bases between. The germline CDR1 and CDR2 sequences are SEHNR and FQNEAQ (reference sequence). As DNA, the CDR3 is TGTGCCAGCAGCGAGGTTGGAGAGACCCAGTACTTC. It is translated as CASSEVGETQYF.

The chain couples TRBV7-6 to TRBJ2-3; TRBD2 agrees at 8 bases. There are 17 residues in the CDR3. CDR1 SGHVS and CDR2 FNYEAQ come from the germline V gene. V shed 2 bases and J 5 bases; nucleotides not matched to a gene: 12. CDR3 DNA: TGTGCCAGCAGCTTAATTTCCAGCGGGGGAAAGGGAGATACGCAGTATTTT. It is translated as CASSLISSGGKGDTQYF. Supplemented by reference TRBV7-6 and TRBJ2-3, the full variable domain reads GAGVSQSPRYKVTKRGQDVALRCDPISGHVSLYWYRQALGQGPEFLTYFNYEAQQDKSGLPNDRFSAERPEGSISTLTIQRTEQRDSAMYRCASSLISSGGKGDTQYFGPGTRLTVL.

This clonotype was observed at least ten times. The V and J genes are TRBV7-9 and TRBJ1-2; D is unclear. CDR1 is SEHNR, CDR2 FQNEAQ, per germline (reference sequence). V was shortened by 7 bases and J by 6 bases, with 15 bases between the two germline ends. CDR3 length: 13 residues. As DNA, the CDR3 is TGTGCCAGCACCCCTGGAAGGGAGGATGGCTACACCTTC. The encoded protein is CASTPGREDGYTF.

This clonotype was seen many times. The V call is TRBV7-8, the J call TRBJ1-2, with a possible D match to TRBD1 (5 bases). The CDR3 contains 15 residues. Germline V CDR1 and CDR2: SGHVS, FQNEAQ. Trimming stripped 4 bases from V and 2 bases from J, with 14 bases between. CDR3 region: CASSSHGGSNYGYTF. The CDR3 DNA reads as TGTGCCAGCAGCTCCCACGGGGGGTCCAACTATGGCTACACCTTC.

The sample holds a few counts of this clonotype. This rearrangement joins TRBV4-1 to TRBJ2-7, with 7 nucleotides matching TRBD1. CDR3 length: 17 residues. With 4 bases clipped from V and 3 bases from J, the junction kept 15 bases outside the gene matches. The V gene's germline CDR1 is MGHRA and CDR2 YSYEKL. This CDR3 reads CASSPDAGDRIVYEQYF. CDR3 nucleotides: TGCGCCAGCAGCCCCGACGCCGGGGACAGAATAGTCTACGAGCAGTACTTC.

The chain joins TRBV27 to TRBJ1-1; D is ambiguous. Germline values: CDR1 MNHEY, CDR2 SMNVEV (reference sequence). V lost 5 bases and J lost 0, with 7 bases in between. CDR3 length equals 13 residues. The CDR3 nucleotides are TGTGCCAGCAGTAGTCAACTGAACACTGAAGCTTTCTTT. Its translation: CASSSQLNTEAFF.

This clonotype appeared a few times. The V gene is TRBV20-1, the J gene TRBJ2-4; D perhaps matches TRBD2 (5 bases). CDR1 and CDR2 from the germline V gene are DFQATT and SNEGSKA (reference sequence). Between the trimmed V and J ends, which lost 0 bases and 8 bases, there was a span of 23 bases. The CDR3 totals 17 residues. The CDR3 nucleotides read TGCAGTGCTAGAGATTCCGGCTCGGGGAAGCTAGATTACATTCAGTACTTC. Amino acid sequence: CSARDSGSGKLDYIQYF.

The V and J genes are TRBV2 and TRBJ2-3; D call uncertain. CDR3 length: 14 residues. V was pared by 4 bases and J by 6 bases, with 14 bases between. CDR1 and CDR2 (germline): SNHLY, FYNNEI. The CDR3 is CASSGESIRDTQYF. In DNA form, the CDR3 reads TGTGCCAGCAGTGGTGAATCAATTCGGGATACGCAGTATTTT.

Ten or more counts support this clonotype. This chain uses TRBV28 with TRBJ2-5, with D perhaps given as TRBD1 or TRBD2 (5 bases each). V shed 2 bases and J shed 5 bases, with 18 bases lying between them. CDR3 length: 16 amino acids. Germline CDR1 is MDHEN and CDR2 is SYDVKM. The CDR3: CASSLRGRTKRETQYF. The CDR3 DNA follows: TGTGCCAGCAGTTTACGGGGCAGGACAAAACGGGAGACCCAGTACTTC.

This clonotype occurred a few times. V and J are TRBV2 and TRBJ1-2, with 7 bases matching TRBD1. The CDR3 extends over 15 amino acids. The V gene's germline CDR1 is SNHLY and CDR2 FYNNEI. V trimming: 6 bases; J trimming: 2 bases; junction bases outside the gene matches: 9. The chain's CDR3 is CASRVGGRGNYGYTF. CDR3 coding DNA: TGTGCCAGCAGGGTAGGCGGCAGGGGGAACTATGGCTACACCTTC.

The table lists this clonotype with many counts. This chain uses TRBV5-6 with TRBJ1-5; D gene unclear. Germline V gene lookup returns CDR1 SGHDT and CDR2 YYEEEE. The CDR3 sequence is 13 residues long. V lost 4 bases and J 2 bases, leaving 7 bases between the germline ends. CDR3: CASSTFGNQPQHF. The CDR3 DNA sequence: TGTGCCAGCAGCACCTTCGGCAATCAGCCCCAGCATTTT.

This clonotype was detected many times. The chain joins TRBV29-1 to TRBJ2-7; no clear D. Germline V gene lookup returns CDR1 SQVTM and CDR2 ANQGSEA. V dropped 0 bases and J dropped 2 bases, with 8 bases sitting between them. This CDR3 region has 13 residues. The CDR3, as DNA: TGCAGCGTTGAAGAGGCGGCCACCTACGAGCAGTACTTC. Protein sequence: CSVEEAATYEQYF.

This clonotype was seen only a few times. The V call is TRBV7-3, the J call TRBJ2-7, with 7 bases lining up with TRBD2. This CDR3 has 13 amino acids. Unmatched junction bases numbered 6, after V lost 5 bases and J lost 5 bases. In germline, CDR1 is SGHTA, CDR2 FQGTGA. CDR3 sequence: CASSPLRGDEQYF. CDR3 DNA sequence: TGTGCCAGCAGCCCCCTCCGGGGGGACGAGCAGTACTTC. Full variable domain (rest looked up from reference TRBV7-3 and TRBJ2-7): GAGVSQTPSNKVTEKGKYVELRCDPISGHTALYWYRQSLGQGPEFLIYFQGTGAADDSGLPNDRFFAVRPEGSVSTLKIQRTERGDSAVYLCASSPLRGDEQYFGPGTRLTVT.

The chain has TRBV24-1 and TRBJ2-1; 8 bases map to TRBD1. CDR3 length: 13 residues. Germline CDR1 reads KGHDR; CDR2 reads SFDVKD. After removal of 3 bases from V and 8 bases from J, the junction contained 2 bases not matched to a gene. CDR3 DNA sequence: TGTGCCACCAGTGATCCAGGGGGCGATGAGCAGTTCTTC. It yields the protein CATSDPGGDEQFF.

This clonotype was counted at least ten times. The chain recombines TRBV11-2 with TRBJ2-2; 7 nucleotides line up with TRBD1. This CDR3 contains 14 residues. Germline lookup yields CDR1 SGHAT and CDR2 FQNNGV. V was clipped by 4 bases and J by 3 bases; unmatched bases: 2. CDR3 protein: CASSYTGDTGELFF. The CDR3 DNA reads TGTGCCAGCAGCTATACAGGGGACACCGGGGAGCTGTTTTTT. Based on the CDR3 plus reference TRBV11-2 and TRBJ2-2, the full variable domain is EAGVAQSPRYKIIEKRQSVAFWCNPISGHATLYWYQQILGQGPKLLIQFQNNGVVDDSQLPKDRFSAERLKGVDSTLKIQPAKLEDSAVYLCASSYTGDTGELFFGEGSRLTVL.

This clonotype was seen repeatedly, ten times or more. The chain employs TRBV14 and TRBJ1-1; a weak D match, TRBD1 (6 bases). The V end lost 0 bases, the J end lost 1 base, and 12 bases lay between the germline ends. The V gene's germline CDR1 is SGHDN and CDR2 FVKESK. CDR3 length: 16 residues. The CDR3 nucleotides are TGTGCCAGCAGCCAAGATTACAGGGCTGCGAACACTGAAGCTTTCTTT. This translates into CASSQDYRAANTEAFF. Supplemented by reference TRBV14 and TRBJ1-1, the full variable domain reads EAGVTQFPSHSVIEKGQTVTLRCDPISGHDNLYWYRRVMGKEIKFLLHFVKESKQDESGMPNNRFLAERTGGTYSTLKVQPAELEDSGVYFCASSQDYRAANTEAFFGQGTRLTVV.

The chain is built from TRBV6-5 and TRBJ2-2, with D unresolved. Germline V gives CDR1 MNHEY, CDR2 SVGAGI. The CDR3 contains 14 residues. V gave up 4 bases and J gave up 0 bases, with 6 bases separating them. CDR3 amino acids: CASSWTSNTGELFF. The CDR3 DNA is TGTGCCAGCAGTTGGACGTCGAACACCGGGGAGCTGTTTTTT.

The table lists this clonotype with a few counts. The chain uses TRBV7-9 and TRBJ1-1; TRBD1 aligns across 7 bases. The germline V gene has CDR1 SEHNR and CDR2 FQNEAQ (reference sequence). With V trimmed by 5 bases and J by 9 bases, 6 bases remained unmatched. The CDR3 has 12 amino acids. CDR3 sequence (DNA): TGTGCCAGCAGCCCCGACAGGGATAAAGCTTTCTTT. It encodes CASSPDRDKAFF.

The chain combines TRBV20-1 with TRBJ2-1; 8 bases are shared with TRBD2. This CDR3 comprises 12 residues. Trimming cost V 3 bases and J 15 bases; bases outside gene matches: 10. Per the germline V gene, CDR1 is DFQATT and CDR2 is SNEGSKA (reference sequence). The CDR3 reads CSARTSDVLGFF. The CDR3 DNA follows: TGCAGTGCTAGGACTAGCGACGTCCTGGGGTTCTTC.

This sequence joins TRBV7-8 and TRBJ2-3; 10 bases align to TRBD2. The length of the CDR3 is 19 residues. Germline-derived CDR1 and CDR2 are SGHVS and FQNEAQ. Trimming removed 0 bases from V and 4 bases from J; junction bases left unmatched: 13. The CDR3 DNA is TGTGCCAGCAGCTTAGCGGTGTTAGCGGGGGGAGGCGGGGCAGATACGCAGTATTTT. Translated: CASSLAVLAGGGGADTQYF.

This clonotype showed up just a few times. The chain carries TRBV20-1 and TRBJ2-7; D may be TRBD2 (6 bases). The CDR3 runs to 14 residues. Trimming removed 5 bases from V and 1 base from J, with 15 bases in between. The V gene's germline CDR1 is DFQATT and CDR2 SNEGSKA (reference sequence). The CDR3, as DNA: TGCAGTGCTTGGGACTTGAACACTTCCTACGAGCAGTACTTC. Translated: CSAWDLNTSYEQYF.